This note documents a single TCR beta chain sequence. This clonotype has a count of ten or more. Its antigen is currently not known. Base-call qualities are not available, and no considerably larger clone is one nucleotide away. A distance of 19 bases separates the germline ends of V and J, which lose 4 bases and 0 bases respectively. For CDR1 and CDR2, the germline V gene lists SGHRS and YFSETQ. From cysteine to phenylalanine, the CDR3 is 17 amino acids long. Just the 51-base CDR3 DNA is kept, in frame starting at base 1. Ophthalmopathy patients had moderately to severely active disease, with a Clinical Activity Score of 3 or more, a NOSPECS grade of 4 or more, and a disease duration of less than 3 months. Patients with uncontrolled infections, other autoimmune diseases, pregnancy or lactation were excluded. Clinical symptoms, serum thyroxine and TRAb, thyroid ultrasound, and orbital computed tomography formed the basis for the diagnoses. PBMCs were separated from under 11 ml of fresh peripheral blood using Ficoll-Paque density gradient centrifugation. Total RNA was extracted with Trizol reagent, and quality was checked on an Agilent 2100 Bioanalyzer.

TCR beta CDR3 regions were amplified from RNA transcripts. For the first round of RT-PCR on the TCR CDR3, the HTBI primer set was used together with the Qiagen OneStep RT-PCR kit. Libraries were constructed in a second round of multiplex PCR, after which size selection and purification were performed. The libraries were sequenced on an Illumina HiSeq2000 using paired-end 100 bp reads. Under the source paper's analysis protocol: Raw data were processed with SOAPnuke, discarding reads with adapters, uncalled bases, mean Phred below 15, or no exact constant-primer or identifier match. COPE v1.2.5 was used to merge the high-quality paired reads, and each unique nucleotide sequence was defined as a clonotype. MiTCR v1.1 was used to align the clonotypes against IMGT TRBV, TRBD and TRBJ reference segments. Analysis was restricted to V-J combinations with a frequency above 0.0001, which covered roughly 99% of repertoires. A TCS score was defined as the ratio of F50 (clonal expansion) to E x V (chaos), with BLOSUM62-based TCRdist applied between CDR3 peptides within each V-J. Welch's t-statistics and random forest reduced roughly 530 V-J features to roughly 13, which were used in a naive Bayes classifier (R e1071). TCRdb reran the public reads through fastp at Q25 and MiXCR, keeping productive beta chains. Identical CDR3 proteins give one entry, which carries the most common genes and DNA. TCRdb's processing, not the study's, gives the V and J calls here. Across this sample there are about 480,000 distinct CDR3 sequences, with approximately 25% seen only once. The top ten clonotypes cover 11% of the sample.

The data were obtained in a study of T cells in Graves' hyperthyroidism and ophthalmopathy (dated by TCRdb to between 2018 and 2020). Background on the whole study: Peripheral blood samples were taken at initial diagnosis, before any treatment was given. A discovery cohort of approximately 97 patients, approximately 45 with Graves' ophthalmopathy and approximately 57 with stable Graves' hyperthyroidism, was used to find distinguishing TCR V-J signatures. Whether ophthalmopathy could be predicted prospectively was tested in an independent validation cohort made up of about 20 hyperthyroidism patients plus 17 patients who later progressed to ophthalmopathy. The roughly 99 discovery patients were divided at random into training and test sets in a 7:3 ratio. Thyroid tissue and blood T-cell repertoires from six Graves' hyperthyroidism patients were also compared in the study. Following sampling, methimazole starting at 30 mg daily was given to hyperthyroidism patients, and high-dose intravenous methylprednisolone was given to ophthalmopathy patients. According to the paper, TCR Vbeta CDR3 sequencing was carried out on 135 peripheral blood samples, which came from fewer than 50 ophthalmopathy, roughly 75 hyperthyroidism and approximately 17 progressor patients. General findings and caveats noted by the study authors: Blood samples also contained most of the expanded thyroid clonotypes (frequency above 0.001), which suggests that blood repertoires may reflect thyroid immune responses. In validation, the model predicted progression to ophthalmopathy a median of 6.5 months before onset, with roughly 70% sensitivity and just under 75% specificity. No statistical method was used to set the sample size in advance, and investigators knew the group allocation. A model built on a 13 V-J signature distinguished ophthalmopathy from stable hyperthyroidism, reaching roughly 88% sensitivity and approximately 83% specificity in cross-validation and 80%/75% in testing.

The clonotype originates from a woman aged 25 to 39 with Graves' ophthalmopathy. Source material: blood. The receptor chain draws on TRBV5-1 and TRBJ1-1, with no confident D gene call. Read as DNA, the sequence is TGCGCCAGCAGCACCGGACCCAACGGTGGTATGAACACTGAAGCTTTCTTT. Its protein is CASSTGPNGGMNTEAFF.